This T cell receptor (beta chain) was recovered during a study of Graves' ophthalmopathy and Graves' hyperthyroidism. Background on the study: Before any treatment, peripheral blood was taken at the initial diagnosis.

The sequenced template was RNA, covering the TCR beta CDR3 region. The first round was an RT-PCR with HTBI primers, and the second round was a multiplex PCR. TCRdb independently ran MiXCR on the multiplex PCR reads; one entry per CDR3 protein. The data contain hundreds of thousands of distinct CDR3 sequences, about 20% of them singletons. With 3 bases clipped from V and 7 bases from J, the junction kept 3 bases outside the gene matches. This CDR3 has 12 amino acids. CDR1 and CDR2 from the germline V gene are SGHRS and YFSETQ. Diagnosis was based on clinical symptoms, serum thyroxine, TRAb, thyroid ultrasound and orbital computed tomography.

This clonotype originated in a woman between 18 and 29 years old with stable Graves' hyperthyroidism. Some clones in this sample may be carry-over from other donors' samples. This sequence joins TRBV5-1 and TRBJ1-1; 7 bases are shared with TRBD1. The specimen was peripheral blood. CDR3 amino acids: CASSWTGDEAFF. The CDR3 DNA is TGCGCCAGCAGCTGGACAGGAGATGAAGCTTTCTTT.